These 20 T cell receptor beta chains were all obtained from the same sample, sequenced in a study of shared clonotypes between healthy human individuals. Naive CD8 cells were CD45RO-negative, positively selected for CCR7, excluding terminally differentiated effector memory CD45RA+ cells. Data came from immunoSEQ multiplex PCR; TCRdb stores just in-frame clones and leaves some out. The sample has 750,000 to 1,000,000 clones; 90% to 95% are singletons. The source material was naive CD8+ T cells sorted from blood. Every receptor here comes from a young man in good health.

The CDR3 spells CASSPYQGRYGYTF. The DNA for the CDR3 is TGTGCCAGCAGCCCATACCAGGGGCGCTATGGCTACACCTTC. This sequence joins TRBV7-6 and TRBJ1-2; the D gene is possibly TRBD1 (6 bases). Germline lookup yields CDR1 SGHVS and CDR2 FNYEAQ. The CDR3 runs to 14 residues. Between the trimmed V and J ends, which lost 5 bases and 4 bases, there was a span of 14 bases.

This chain uses TRBV19 with TRBJ2-1; 11 positions agree with TRBD2. This CDR3 is built from 19 residues. Germline V gives CDR1 LNHDA, CDR2 SQIVND (reference sequence). V was clipped by 5 bases and J by 0 bases; unmatched bases: 12. The CDR3 is CASSAGTSGLFSSYNEQFF. The CDR3 nucleotides read TGTGCCAGTAGTGCCGGGACTAGCGGTCTCTTTAGCTCCTACAATGAGCAGTTCTTC.

The CDR3 loop reads CAWSVWGTYEQYF. Written as DNA, the CDR3 is TGTGCCTGGAGTGTTTGGGGAACCTACGAGCAGTACTTC. The chain couples TRBV30 to TRBJ2-7; no reliable D call. CDR3 size: 13 residues. V shed 0 bases and J shed 2 bases, with 8 bases lying between them. Germline V gene data show CDR1 as GTSNPN and CDR2 as SVGIG (reference sequence).

The chain employs TRBV29-1 and TRBJ2-7, with D possibly TRBD1 on 5 matching bases. The CDR3 runs 12 residues. The V gene lost 5 bases and the J gene lost 3 bases, with 11 bases spanning the gap. Germline values: CDR1 SQVTM, CDR2 ANQGSEA. The CDR3 sequence: CSVTTDYYEQYF. The CDR3 DNA sequence: TGCAGCGTTACGACAGATTACTACGAGCAGTACTTC.

The chain has TRBV2 and TRBJ1-4; TRBD1 is a possible D gene (6 bases). Germline CDR1 and CDR2: SNHLY and FYNNEI. Trimming cost V 5 bases and J 1 base, with 11 bases left between them. The CDR3 runs 15 residues. As DNA, the CDR3 is TGTGCCAGCAGTTTTGCAGGGGAAACTAATGAAAAACTGTTTTTT. Amino acids: CASSFAGETNEKLFF.

The chain couples TRBV27 to TRBJ1-1; TRBD1 agrees at 9 bases. The junction had 8 bases not matched to a gene; V was cut back by 4 bases and J by 5 bases. The germline V gene has CDR1 MNHEY and CDR2 SMNVEV (reference sequence). This CDR3 comprises 15 residues. The CDR3 nucleotides read TGTGCCAGCAGTTCCCTACAGGGGGCGCGGACTGAAGCTTTCTTT. Encoded protein: CASSSLQGARTEAFF.

CDR3 sequence (DNA): TGTGCCAGCAGGCCGATCGGGACAGGGTACGAGCAGTACTTC. Amino acid sequence: CASRPIGTGYEQYF. V usage is TRBV5-5 and J usage is TRBJ2-7, with TRBD1 identical over 9 bases. V lost 5 bases to trimming and J lost 4 bases; unmatched junction nucleotides: 7. The CDR3 extends over 14 amino acids. CDR1 is SGHKS and CDR2 is YYEKEE in the germline V gene (reference sequence).

The chain employs TRBV27 and TRBJ2-3, with 11 bases identical to TRBD2. The CDR3 length is 18 residues. Germline CDR1 reads MNHEY; CDR2 reads SMNVEV (reference sequence). With 1 base clipped from V and 2 bases from J, the junction kept 8 bases outside the gene matches. CDR3 residues: CASSLFLAGGHNTDTQYF. For the CDR3, the DNA is TGTGCCAGCAGTTTATTCTTAGCGGGAGGGCATAACACAGATACGCAGTATTTT.

The chain couples TRBV7-9 to TRBJ2-7; 10 bases match TRBD2. Germline V gene sequence: CDR1 SEHNR, CDR2 FQNEAQ (reference sequence). This CDR3 region has 17 residues. With 1 base clipped from V and 2 bases from J, the junction kept 8 bases outside the gene matches. The CDR3 sequence is CASSLDLGLAIAYEQYF. CDR3 sequence (DNA): TGTGCCAGCAGCTTAGATCTGGGACTAGCGATCGCCTACGAGCAGTACTTC.

V usage is TRBV4-1 and J usage is TRBJ2-1; 12 bases line up with TRBD2. Germline V gives CDR1 MGHRA, CDR2 YSYEKL. V shed 4 bases, J shed 5 bases, and the junction held 6 bases outside the gene matches. The CDR3 length is 16 residues. The CDR3 DNA is TGCGCCAGCAGCCCACGACTAGCGGGGGTGGACAATGAGCAGTTCTTC. Encoded protein: CASSPRLAGVDNEQFF.

On this clone itself: Since a far larger clone is one base different, this is likely a read error. This sample also contains other DNA sequences that code for the same CDR3. J is TRBJ2-7 and V is TRBV2; a possible D gene is TRBD2 (5 bases). The CDR3 runs 11 residues. The V end was cut by 6 bases, the J end by 3 bases, with 6 bases between. Germline CDR1 is SNHLY and CDR2 is FYNNEI. The CDR3 region has the DNA TGTGCCAGCAGCGACTACTACGAGCAGTACTTC. Its translation is CASSDYYEQYF.

In the case of this clone: A much larger clone lies a single base off, so this may be a read error. The rearrangement uses TRBV9 and TRBJ2-7; D gene unclear. From germline, CDR1 is SGDLS and CDR2 YYNGEE. Trimming removed 4 bases at V and 0 bases at J, with 5 bases between. This CDR3 is 12 amino acids long. The CDR3 protein is CASSSDSYEQYF. The DNA for the CDR3 is TGTGCCAGCAGCTCAGACTCCTACGAGCAGTACTTC.

The chain recombines TRBV5-5 with TRBJ1-1, with 9 nucleotides matching TRBD1. Germline CDR1 reads SGHKS; CDR2 reads YYEKEE (reference sequence). With V trimmed by 4 bases and J by 5 bases, 6 bases remained unmatched. CDR3 length: 14 amino acids. As DNA, the CDR3 is TGTGCCAGCAGCAACGACAGGGGGAGAACTGAAGCTTTCTTT. This codes for CASSNDRGRTEAFF. The full variable domain, completed using reference TRBV5-5 and TRBJ1-1, is DAGVTQSPTHLIKTRGQQVTLRCSPISGHKSVSWYQQVLGQGPQFIFQYYEKEERGRGNFPDRFSARQFPNYSSELNVNALLLGDSALYLCASSNDRGRTEAFFGQGTRLTVV.

This clone was picked up a small number of times. The J gene is TRBJ2-5, the V gene TRBV25-1, with D uncertain. The length of the CDR3 is 13 residues. Between the trimmed V and J ends, which lost 4 bases and 1 base, there was a span of 7 bases. Germline V CDR1 and CDR2: MGHDK, SYGVNS. CDR3 bases: TGTGCCAGCAGTGCAACAGCCCAAGAGACCCAGTACTTC. It translates to CASSATAQETQYF.

The rearrangement links TRBV11-2 to TRBJ2-1; 9 nucleotides agree with TRBD2. Germline V gene lookup returns CDR1 SGHAT and CDR2 FQNNGV. This CDR3 comprises 16 residues. V was pared by 5 bases and J by 5 bases, with 10 bases of the junction left unmatched. CDR3 in amino acids: CASSPDRLAANNEQFF. The CDR3 DNA sequence: TGTGCCAGCAGCCCGGATAGACTAGCGGCCAACAATGAGCAGTTCTTC. Variable domain in full (rest from reference TRBV11-2 and TRBJ2-1): EAGVAQSPRYKIIEKRQSVAFWCNPISGHATLYWYQQILGQGPKLLIQFQNNGVVDDSQLPKDRFSAERLKGVDSTLKIQPAKLEDSAVYLCASSPDRLAANNEQFFGPGTRLTVL.

This sequence joins TRBV30 and TRBJ1-1; D is possibly TRBD1 (6 bases). The CDR3 runs to 14 residues. Germline V gene sequence: CDR1 GTSNPN, CDR2 SVGIG (reference sequence). V lost 2 bases to trimming and J lost 1 base, with 11 bases between them. DNA for the CDR3: TGTGCCTGGAGTCCGGGACACACGAACACTGAAGCTTTCTTT. Translated: CAWSPGHTNTEAFF.

The V gene is TRBV5-1, the J gene TRBJ2-1; TRBD2 aligns across 8 bases. Germline V lookup: CDR1 SGHRS, CDR2 YFSETQ. This CDR3 region has 16 residues. The junction had 8 bases not matched to a gene; V was cut back by 1 base and J by 5 bases. Here the CDR3 reads CASSLTSGLRNNEQFF. Here the CDR3 DNA reads TGCGCCAGCAGCTTGACTAGCGGTCTTCGCAACAATGAGCAGTTCTTC. Together with reference TRBV5-1 and TRBJ2-1, the CDR3 gives the full variable domain: KAGVTQTPRYLIKTRGQQVTLSCSPISGHRSVSWYQQTPGQGLQFLFEYFSETQRNKGNFPGRFSGRQFSNSRSEMNVSTLELGDSALYLCASSLTSGLRNNEQFFGPGTRLTVL.

The genes are TRBV27 and TRBJ2-1; tentative D call: TRBD1 (6 bases). V was trimmed by 5 bases and J by 3 bases, leaving 11 bases between them. Per germline, CDR1 MNHEY and CDR2 SMNVEV (reference sequence). This CDR3 is built from 14 residues. CDR3 DNA sequence: TGTGCCAGCAGTAGGGGACACAACTACAATGAGCAGTTCTTC. Translating gives CASSRGHNYNEQFF.

The V call is TRBV5-4, the J call TRBJ1-3; D perhaps matches TRBD1 (6 bases). V was trimmed by 2 bases and J by 1 base, leaving 10 bases between them. This CDR3 is built from 15 residues. Germline V gives CDR1 SGHNT, CDR2 YYREEE (reference sequence). The CDR3 DNA is TGTGCCAGCAGCTTACAGGGAGTTTCTGGAAACACCATATATTTT. Amino acids: CASSLQGVSGNTIYF.

The chain employs TRBV13 and TRBJ2-7; a possible D gene is TRBD2 (5 bases). There are 15 residues in the CDR3. Trimming left V 0 bases short and J 7 bases short, with 16 bases between. Germline V gene data show CDR1 as PRHDT and CDR2 as FYEKMQ (reference sequence). The CDR3 region has the DNA TGTGCCAGCAGCTTAGGCCGGGGTCTGCCTACGGAGCAGTACTTC. It is translated as CASSLGRGLPTEQYF.